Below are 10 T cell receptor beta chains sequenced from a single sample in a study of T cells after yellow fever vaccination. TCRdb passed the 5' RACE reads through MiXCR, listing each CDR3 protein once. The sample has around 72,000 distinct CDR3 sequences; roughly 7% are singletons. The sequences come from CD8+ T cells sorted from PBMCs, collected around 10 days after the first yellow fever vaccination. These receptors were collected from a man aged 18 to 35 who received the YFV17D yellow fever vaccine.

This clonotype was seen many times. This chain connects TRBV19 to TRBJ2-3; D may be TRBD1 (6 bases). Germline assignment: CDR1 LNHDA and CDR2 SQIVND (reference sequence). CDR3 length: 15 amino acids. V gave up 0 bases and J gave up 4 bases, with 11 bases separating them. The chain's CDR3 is CASSIEGTPPDTQYF. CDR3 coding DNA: TGTGCCAGTAGTATAGAGGGGACACCCCCAGATACGCAGTATTTT.

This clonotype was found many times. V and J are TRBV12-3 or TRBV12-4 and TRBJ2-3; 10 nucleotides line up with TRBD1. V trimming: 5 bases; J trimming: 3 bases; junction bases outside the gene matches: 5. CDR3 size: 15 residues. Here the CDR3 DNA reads TGTGCCAGCAGTATCCCGGGACAGGGGACAGATACGCAGTATTTT. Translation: CASSIPGQGTDTQYF.

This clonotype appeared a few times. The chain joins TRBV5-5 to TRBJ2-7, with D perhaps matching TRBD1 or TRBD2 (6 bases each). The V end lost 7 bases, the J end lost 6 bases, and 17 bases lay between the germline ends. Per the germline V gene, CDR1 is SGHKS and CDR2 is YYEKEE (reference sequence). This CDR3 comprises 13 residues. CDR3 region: CASPVRGDIEQYV. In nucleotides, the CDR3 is TGTGCCAGCCCCGTGAGGGGGGATATCGAGCAGTACGTC.

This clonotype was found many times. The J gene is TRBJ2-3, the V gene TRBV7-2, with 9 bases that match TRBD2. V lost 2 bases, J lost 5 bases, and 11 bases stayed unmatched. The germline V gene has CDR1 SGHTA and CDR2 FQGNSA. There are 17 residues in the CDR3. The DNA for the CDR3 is TGTGCCAGCAGCTTACCTTCCGCGGGGGGGCCGATAGATACGCAGTATTTT. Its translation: CASSLPSAGGPIDTQYF.

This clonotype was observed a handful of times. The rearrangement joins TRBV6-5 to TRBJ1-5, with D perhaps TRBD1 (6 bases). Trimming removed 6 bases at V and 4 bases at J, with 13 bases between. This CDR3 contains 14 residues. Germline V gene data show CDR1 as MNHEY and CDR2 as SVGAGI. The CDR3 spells CASSLDRHNQPQHF. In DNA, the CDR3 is TGTGCCAGCAGCCTGGACAGACATAATCAGCCCCAGCATTTT.

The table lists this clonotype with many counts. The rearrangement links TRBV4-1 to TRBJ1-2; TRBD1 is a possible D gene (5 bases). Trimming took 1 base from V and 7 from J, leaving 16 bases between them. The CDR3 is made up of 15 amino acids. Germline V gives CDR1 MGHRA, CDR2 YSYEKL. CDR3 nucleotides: TGCGCCAGCAGCCAAGTCATTCCGGGGGACGGTGGCTACACCTTC. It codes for CASSQVIPGDGGYTF.

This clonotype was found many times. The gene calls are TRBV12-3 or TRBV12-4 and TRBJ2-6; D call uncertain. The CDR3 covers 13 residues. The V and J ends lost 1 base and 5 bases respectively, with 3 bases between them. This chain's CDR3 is CASSLDWANVLTF. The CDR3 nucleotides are TGTGCCAGCAGTTTAGACTGGGCCAACGTCCTGACTTTC.

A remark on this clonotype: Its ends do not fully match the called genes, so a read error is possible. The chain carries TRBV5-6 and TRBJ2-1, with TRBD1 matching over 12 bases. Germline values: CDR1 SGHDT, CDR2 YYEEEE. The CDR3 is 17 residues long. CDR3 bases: TGTGCCAGCAGCTCCACCGGGACAGGGGGCACCTACACTGAGCAGTTCTTC. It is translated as CASSSTGTGGTYTEQFF. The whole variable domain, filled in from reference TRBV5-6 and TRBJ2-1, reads DAGVTQSPTHLIKTRGQQVTLRCSPKSGHDTVSWYQQALGQGPQFIFQYYEEEERQRGNFPDRFSGHQFPNYSSELNVNALLLGDSALYLCASSSTGTGGTYTEQFFGPGTRLTVL.

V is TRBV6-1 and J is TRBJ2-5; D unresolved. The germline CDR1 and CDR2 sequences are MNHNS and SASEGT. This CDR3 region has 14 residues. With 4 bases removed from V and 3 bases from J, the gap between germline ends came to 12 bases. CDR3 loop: CASSVEGFKETQYF. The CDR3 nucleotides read TGTGCCAGCAGTGTTGAAGGGTTCAAAGAGACCCAGTACTTC.

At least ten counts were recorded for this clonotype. Here the CDR3 reads CASSSDKALNYGYTF. CDR3 in DNA: TGCGCCAGCAGCTCGGACAAGGCCCTGAACTATGGCTACACCTTC. The chain uses TRBV5-1 and TRBJ1-2, with D possibly TRBD1 on 5 matching bases. Germline CDR1 SGHRS, CDR2 YFSETQ. The V end lost 3 bases, the J end lost 2 bases, and 14 bases lay between the germline ends. The CDR3 length is 15 residues.